These T cell receptor beta chains were read from a single sample in a study of T cells after yellow fever vaccination. TCRdb processed the 5' RACE reads anew with MiXCR; each CDR3 protein has one entry. The table has 550,000 to 750,000 distinct CDR3 sequences, 13% seen once. The sequencing here drew on PBMCs, taken on the day of the yellow fever booster vaccination. These receptors were collected from a man younger than 40 who received the YFV17D yellow fever vaccine. CDR3s include the opening cysteine and the closing phenylalanine or tryptophan. Rows may omit the clone size; those that give it use once, few, many or a size class.

abundance,j_gene,v_gene,CDR3aa
few,TRBJ2-7,TRBV21-1,CASRSAGSHHEQYF
-,TRBJ2-1,TRBV4-3,CASSQDTGQAPPEQFF
few,TRBJ2-7,TRBV6-2/TRBV6-3,CASSRDNSNSYEQYF
few,TRBJ2-7,TRBV20-1,CSAGDNERGTYEQYF
-,TRBJ2-1,TRBV7-2,CASSWAGPLNEQFF
-,TRBJ2-7,TRBV12-3/TRBV12-4,CASSWRTSGYEQYF
-,TRBJ2-1,TRBV25-1,CASSELAGGNEQFF
few,TRBJ2-3,TRBV20-1,CSAPGLAGVTQYF
few,TRBJ2-7,TRBV29-1,CSVLPGTSGSGEQYF
-,TRBJ1-5,TRBV6-2/TRBV6-3,CASSLGGGGFQPQHF